Only one count was recorded for the clone carrying this T cell receptor (beta chain). The CDR3 contains 14 residues. Looked up from germline, CDR1 is MDHEN and CDR2 is SYDVKM. The trim removed 7 bases at V and 3 bases at J, leaving 8 bases unmatched. This entry is derived from a study of cytomegalovirus exposure and HLA in healthy donors. PCR amplification relied on 60 Vbeta primers (plus 13 Jbeta primers). TCRdb keeps only in-frame clones here, not all; method: immunoSEQ multiplex PCR. Of fewer than 150,000 clones in the sample, 60% to 80% were seen once. Sequenced: PBMCs. V is TRBV28 and J is TRBJ2-7; 8 nucleotides line up with TRBD2. The TCR sequence derives from a man in his fifties in good health and CMV-seronegative. The DNA for the CDR3 is TGTGCCAGCACCTCTCCCGCGGGAGGCTACGAGCAGTACTTC. Amino acids: CASTSPAGGYEQYF.